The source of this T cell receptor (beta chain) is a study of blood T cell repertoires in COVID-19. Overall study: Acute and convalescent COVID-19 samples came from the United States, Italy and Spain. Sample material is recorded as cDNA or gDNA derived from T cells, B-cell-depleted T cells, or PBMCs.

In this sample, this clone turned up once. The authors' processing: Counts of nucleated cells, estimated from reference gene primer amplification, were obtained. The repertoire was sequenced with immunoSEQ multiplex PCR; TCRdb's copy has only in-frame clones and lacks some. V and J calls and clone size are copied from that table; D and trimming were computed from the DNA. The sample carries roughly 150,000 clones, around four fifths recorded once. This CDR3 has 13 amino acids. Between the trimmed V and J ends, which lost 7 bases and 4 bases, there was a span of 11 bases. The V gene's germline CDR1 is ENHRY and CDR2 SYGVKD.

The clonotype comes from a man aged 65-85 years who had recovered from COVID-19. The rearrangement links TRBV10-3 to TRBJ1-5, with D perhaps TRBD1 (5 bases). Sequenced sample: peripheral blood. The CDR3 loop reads CAITAGPNQPQHF. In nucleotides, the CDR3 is TGTGCCATCACCGCAGGGCCAAATCAGCCCCAGCATTTT.